This T cell receptor (beta chain) was retrieved from a study of T-cell memory formation after mild COVID-19. MiXCR, run by TCRdb on the 5' RACE reads, gives a single entry per CDR3 protein. The table lists roughly 450,000 distinct CDR3 sequences, approximately 18% of them singletons, with approximately 13% in the top ten. Trimming removed 2 bases from V and 6 bases from J, with 11 bases in between. In germline, CDR1 is SEHNR, CDR2 FQNEAQ (reference sequence). CDR3 length: 15 residues. Sequences were obtained from PBMCs or a T cell subset sorted from them (not recorded which). This chain joins TRBV7-9 and TRBJ1-6; D call uncertain. The sequence derives from an adult woman who had mild COVID-19 (a few samples of this study predate the infection). Cell type and time point are not known. CDR3 amino acids: CASSLTGRTNSPLHF. The CDR3 DNA follows: TGTGCCAGCAGCTTAACCGGACGGACTAATTCACCCCTCCACTTT.